What follows describes a single TCR beta chain. This entry belongs to a study of control samples from healthy donors and cancer patients. Sequencing was performed with immunoSEQ multiplex PCR; in TCRdb, only in-frame clones are kept and a portion is missing. Of 46,000 or so clones in the sample, around nine tenths are singletons; the top ten hold roughly 0.8%. Input material: PBMCs. The receptor was isolated from a young man with colorectal cancer.

CDR3 DNA: TGTGCCAGCAGTTACGGGACAGGGACAGATGAGCAGTTCTTC. This gives the protein CASSYGTGTDEQFF. V and J are TRBV7-9 and TRBJ2-1; the match to TRBD1 covers 9 bases. Germline loops: CDR1 SEHNR, CDR2 FQNEAQ (reference sequence). Trimming took 6 bases from V and 8 from J; bases not matched to a gene: 8. The CDR3 is made up of 14 amino acids.